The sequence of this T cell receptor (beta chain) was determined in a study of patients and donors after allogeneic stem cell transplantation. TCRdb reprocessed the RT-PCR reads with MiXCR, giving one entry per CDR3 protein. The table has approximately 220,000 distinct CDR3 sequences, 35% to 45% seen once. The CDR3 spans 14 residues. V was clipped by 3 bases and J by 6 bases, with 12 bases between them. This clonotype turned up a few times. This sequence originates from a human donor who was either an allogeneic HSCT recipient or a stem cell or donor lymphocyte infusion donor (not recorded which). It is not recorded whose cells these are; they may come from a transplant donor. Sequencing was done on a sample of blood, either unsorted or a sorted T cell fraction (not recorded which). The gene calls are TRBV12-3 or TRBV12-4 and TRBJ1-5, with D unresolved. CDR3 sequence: CASSFWPTTQPQHF. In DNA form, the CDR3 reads TGTGCCAGCAGTTTTTGGCCAACAACTCAGCCCCAGCATTTT.